What follows is one TCR beta chain and its context. This sample was included in a study of blood T cell repertoires in COVID-19. Overall study context: Sample material is recorded as cDNA or gDNA derived from T cells, B-cell-depleted T cells, or PBMCs.

CDR3 length: 13 amino acids. Looked up from germline, CDR1 is MNHNY and CDR2 is SVGAGI (reference sequence). V was shortened by 7 bases and J by 1 base, with 10 bases between the two germline ends. Here immunoSEQ multiplex PCR was the method, and the copy in TCRdb shows in-frame clones only, minus some. Of over 450,000 clones listed, approximately 91% are singletons. The chain combines TRBV6-6 with TRBJ1-1; tentatively, D is TRBD1 (6 bases). Sample: peripheral blood. The sequence was obtained from a woman in her 50s with COVID-19, enrolled during active disease. The CDR3 region is CASTLQGNTEAFF. Written as DNA, the CDR3 is TGTGCCAGCACCTTACAGGGGAACACTGAAGCTTTCTTT.